This T cell receptor beta chain was documented in a study of cytomegalovirus exposure and HLA in healthy donors. The CDR3 is 18 residues long. With V trimmed by 0 bases and J by 0 bases, 4 bases remained unmatched. The germline V gene has CDR1 GTSNPN and CDR2 SVGIG (reference sequence). PCR primers comprised 60 Vbeta and 13 Jbeta primers. The protocol was immunoSEQ multiplex PCR, while the TCRdb copy is restricted to in-frame clones and leaves out a portion. The sample has roughly 250,000 clones, 80% to 90% seen once; the top ten hold 1.5% to 2.5%. This chain connects TRBV30 to TRBJ2-6; 11 bases match TRBD2. Material for sequencing was PBMCs. This receptor was obtained from a woman aged 40 to 49 in good health and CMV-seropositive. Here the CDR3 reads CAWSVGTSGPSGANVLTF. The CDR3 nucleotides read TGTGCCTGGAGTGTAGGGACTAGCGGACCCTCTGGGGCCAACGTCCTGACTTTC.